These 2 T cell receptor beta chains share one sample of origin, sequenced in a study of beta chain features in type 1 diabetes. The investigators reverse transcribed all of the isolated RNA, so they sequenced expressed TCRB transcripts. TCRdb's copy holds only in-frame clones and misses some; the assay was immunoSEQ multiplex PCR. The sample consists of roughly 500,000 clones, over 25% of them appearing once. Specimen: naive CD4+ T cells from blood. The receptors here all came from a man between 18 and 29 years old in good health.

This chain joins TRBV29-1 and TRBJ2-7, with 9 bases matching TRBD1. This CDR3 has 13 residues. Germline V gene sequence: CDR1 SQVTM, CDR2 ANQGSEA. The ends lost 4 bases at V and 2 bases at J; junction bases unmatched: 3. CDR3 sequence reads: CSVVRTGAYEQYF. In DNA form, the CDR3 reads TGCAGCGTTGTTAGGACAGGGGCCTACGAGCAGTACTTC.

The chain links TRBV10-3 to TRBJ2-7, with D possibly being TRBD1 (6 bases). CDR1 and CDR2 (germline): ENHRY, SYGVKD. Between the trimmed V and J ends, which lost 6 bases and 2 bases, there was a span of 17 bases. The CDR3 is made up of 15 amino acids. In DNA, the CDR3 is TGTGCCATCAGGGGGCTAGGGGACAAGCCCTACGAGCAGTACTTC. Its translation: CAIRGLGDKPYEQYF.